The 13 T cell receptor beta chains below were found in one sample sequenced in a study of shared clonotypes between healthy human individuals. The naive CD8 population came from CD45RO-negative cells selected for CCR7, without terminally differentiated effector memory CD45RA+ cells. Some clones are missing from TCRdb's copy, which holds only in-frame ones; the method was immunoSEQ multiplex PCR. The data show around 580,000 clones, about 98% seen once. The source material was naive CD8+ T cells sorted from blood. Source of these receptors: a man aged 25-45 years in good health.

V gene TRBV5-1 combines with J gene TRBJ2-7, with TRBD1 identical over 9 bases. The germline CDR1 and CDR2 sequences are SGHRS and YFSETQ. The V and J ends lost 0 bases and 1 base, in that order; junction bases with no gene match: 5. This CDR3 is built from 16 residues. The CDR3 spells CASSLAGTGSSYEQYF. The CDR3 bases are TGCGCCAGCAGCTTGGCCGGGACAGGGTCGTCCTACGAGCAGTACTTC.

V gene TRBV7-2 combines with J gene TRBJ2-7; D may be TRBD1 or TRBD2 (5 bases each). V was clipped by 2 bases and J by 0 bases, with 14 bases between them. The germline V gene has CDR1 SGHTA and CDR2 FQGNSA. This CDR3 is built from 16 residues. CDR3 sequence: CASSLPRTGASYEQYF. The CDR3 nucleotides are TGTGCCAGCAGCTTACCGCGGACCGGGGCCTCCTACGAGCAGTACTTC.

The V gene is TRBV14, the J gene TRBJ1-2; 8 positions match TRBD1. Germline V CDR1 and CDR2: SGHDN, FVKESK. V lost 0 bases and J lost 6; bases outside the gene matches: 3. CDR3 length equals 14 residues. The CDR3 nucleotides read TGTGCCAGCAGCCAAGAGGACAGGGACAATGGCTACACCTTC. Translation gives CASSQEDRDNGYTF.

The J gene is TRBJ2-7, the V gene TRBV7-8; TRBD2 matches 13 bases. Germline loops: CDR1 SGHVS, CDR2 FQNEAQ. V dropped 5 bases and J dropped 5; count of bases not matched to a gene: 15. CDR3 size: 18 residues. The CDR3 nucleotides read TGTGCCAGCAGCATGGCCGGTACTAGCGGGAGGGTTATCGACGAGCAGTACTTC. Amino acids: CASSMAGTSGRVIDEQYF.

Concerning this clone itself: The junction departs from the called germline gene at one end, perhaps through a read error. The CDR3 loop is CASNLVGRASDDIYGYTF. CDR3 in DNA: TGTGCCAGCAACTTAGTTGGTCGAGCCTCTGATGATATTTATGGCTACACCTTC. V is TRBV7-9 and J is TRBJ1-2; D not certain. This CDR3 comprises 18 residues. Germline V gene sequence: CDR1 SEHNR, CDR2 FQNEAQ (reference sequence).

The chain links TRBV19 to TRBJ1-5; D call uncertain. Between the trimmed V and J ends, which lost 5 bases and 0 bases, there was a span of 8 bases. Germline values: CDR1 LNHDA, CDR2 SQIVND (reference sequence). The CDR3 runs to 14 residues. This CDR3 is CASSLWDSNQPQHF. DNA of the CDR3: TGTGCCAGTAGTTTATGGGATAGCAATCAGCCCCAGCATTTT.

V usage is TRBV7-9 and J usage is TRBJ1-5; a weak D match, TRBD1 (5 bases). V shed 6 bases and J shed 5 bases, with 14 bases lying between them. The CDR3 sequence is 14 residues long. Per the germline V gene, CDR1 is SEHNR and CDR2 is FQNEAQ (reference sequence). As DNA, the CDR3 is TGTGCCAGCAGACCAGCAGGGCGAGATCAGCCCCAGCATTTT. It encodes CASRPAGRDQPQHF.

This chain joins TRBV18 and TRBJ1-2, with D unclear. Trimming took 2 bases from V and 4 from J, leaving 14 bases between them. CDR3 size: 15 residues. Germline V gene sequence: CDR1 KGHSH, CDR2 LQKENI. The CDR3 loop reads CASSPVQAVPYGYTF. In nucleotides, the CDR3 is TGTGCCAGCTCACCAGTGCAGGCGGTGCCCTATGGCTACACCTTC.

This chain joins TRBV5-6 and TRBJ2-1, with D possibly matching TRBD1 (6 bases). The V gene lost 2 bases and the J gene lost 1 base, with 16 bases spanning the gap. This CDR3 has 17 residues. Germline V CDR1 and CDR2: SGHDT, YYEEEE. CDR3 sequence: CASSFPRQGWSYNEQFF. CDR3 bases: TGTGCCAGCAGCTTCCCTAGGCAGGGGTGGTCCTACAATGAGCAGTTCTTC.

The chain recombines TRBV7-2 with TRBJ1-1, with D unresolved. The germline V gene has CDR1 SGHTA and CDR2 FQGNSA. This CDR3 is built from 15 residues. V lost 3 bases and J 1 base, leaving 12 bases between the germline ends. CDR3 loop: CASSFKWTGNTEAFF. In DNA, the CDR3 is TGTGCCAGCAGCTTTAAATGGACGGGGAACACTGAAGCTTTCTTT.

In its sample, this clone was seen once. V and J are TRBV7-9 and TRBJ1-1, with a tentative D call TRBD1 (6 bases). V shed 5 bases and J shed 5 bases, with 18 bases lying between them. This CDR3 contains 15 residues. Germline CDR1 and CDR2: SEHNR and FQNEAQ (reference sequence). The CDR3 nucleotides are TGTGCCAGCAGCGTTCGCAGGGGAGGGCGGACTGAAGCTTTCTTT. Translation: CASSVRRGGRTEAFF.

A remark on this clone: Other nucleotide sequences from this sample produce the same CDR3. The genes are TRBV11-2 and TRBJ2-1; D perhaps matches TRBD2 (6 bases). V was clipped by 1 base and J by 9 bases, with 7 bases between them. CDR1 and CDR2 (germline): SGHAT, FQNNGV. The CDR3 has 12 amino acids. The CDR3 DNA follows: TGTGCCAGCAGCTTAGCGGGGGTTGAGCAGTTCTTC. Its protein is CASSLAGVEQFF.

The CDR3 sequence: CASSSLSGRRNTGELFF. DNA for the CDR3: TGTGCCAGCAGTTCACTTAGCGGGAGGCGGAACACCGGGGAGCTGTTTTTT. This sequence joins TRBV7-6 and TRBJ2-2, with 10 nucleotides matching TRBD2. CDR3 length: 17 residues. V lost 6 bases, J lost 1 base, and 8 bases stayed unmatched. The V gene's germline CDR1 is SGHVS and CDR2 FNYEAQ.